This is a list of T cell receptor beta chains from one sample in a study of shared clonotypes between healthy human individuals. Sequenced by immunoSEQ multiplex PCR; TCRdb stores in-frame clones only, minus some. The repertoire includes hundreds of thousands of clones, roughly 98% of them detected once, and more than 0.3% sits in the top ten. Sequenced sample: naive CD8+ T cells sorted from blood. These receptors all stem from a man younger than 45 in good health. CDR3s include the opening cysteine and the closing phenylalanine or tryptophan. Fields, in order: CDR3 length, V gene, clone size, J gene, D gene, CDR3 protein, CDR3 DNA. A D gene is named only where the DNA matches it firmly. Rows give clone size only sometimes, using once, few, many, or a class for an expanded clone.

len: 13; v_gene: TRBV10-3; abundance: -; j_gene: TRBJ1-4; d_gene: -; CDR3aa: CAISESTGEKLFF; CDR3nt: TGTGCCATCAGTGAGTCGACGGGCGAAAAACTGTTTTTT
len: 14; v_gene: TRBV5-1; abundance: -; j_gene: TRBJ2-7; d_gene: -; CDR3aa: CASSLTFPGGEQYF; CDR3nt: TGCGCCAGCAGCTTAACCTTTCCAGGAGGCGAGCAGTACTTC
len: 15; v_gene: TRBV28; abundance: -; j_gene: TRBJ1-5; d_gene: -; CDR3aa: CASRTTLSKGLPQHF; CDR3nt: TGTGCCAGCAGGACCACCCTCAGTAAAGGGCTGCCCCAGCATTTT
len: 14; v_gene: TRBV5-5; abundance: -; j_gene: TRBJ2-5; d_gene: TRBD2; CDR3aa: CASSLLAGEETQYF; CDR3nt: TGTGCCAGCAGTCTACTAGCGGGAGAAGAGACCCAGTACTTC
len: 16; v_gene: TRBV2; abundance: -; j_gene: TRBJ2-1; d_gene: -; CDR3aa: CASSEAWAGTVRGQFF; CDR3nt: TGTGCCAGCAGTGAAGCGTGGGCCGGAACCGTCCGGGGGCAGTTCTTC
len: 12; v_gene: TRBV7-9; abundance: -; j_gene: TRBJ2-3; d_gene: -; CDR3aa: CASSLETEQEYF; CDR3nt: TGTGCCAGCAGCTTAGAAACAGAACAGGAGTATTTT
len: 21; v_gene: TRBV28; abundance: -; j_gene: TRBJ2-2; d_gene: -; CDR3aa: CASSIPPGTITSVSNTGELFF; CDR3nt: TGTGCCAGCAGTATTCCCCCTGGGACCATCACCTCAGTCTCGAACACCGGGGAGCTGTTTTTT
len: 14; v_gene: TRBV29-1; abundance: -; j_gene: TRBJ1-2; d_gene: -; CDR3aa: CSAGPSLLNYGYTF; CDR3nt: TGCAGCGCTGGGCCAAGCCTTCTCAATTATGGCTACACCTTC
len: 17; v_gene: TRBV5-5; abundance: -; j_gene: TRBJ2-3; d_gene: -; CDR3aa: CASSLSPGLSYTDTQYF; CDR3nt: TGTGCCAGCAGCTTGTCTCCCGGACTATCGTACACAGATACGCAGTATTTT
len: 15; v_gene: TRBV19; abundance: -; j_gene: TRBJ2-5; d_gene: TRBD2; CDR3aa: CASSSGLAGFETQYF; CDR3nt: TGTGCCAGTAGTTCGGGACTAGCGGGATTCGAGACCCAGTACTTC
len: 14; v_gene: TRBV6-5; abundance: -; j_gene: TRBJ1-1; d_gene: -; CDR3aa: CASSRTGFGTEAFF; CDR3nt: TGTGCCAGCAGTCGCACAGGTTTTGGAACTGAAGCTTTCTTT
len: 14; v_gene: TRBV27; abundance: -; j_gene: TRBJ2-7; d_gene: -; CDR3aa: CASSFGAGSYEQYF; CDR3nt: TGTGCCAGCAGTTTTGGCGCAGGATCCTACGAGCAGTACTTC
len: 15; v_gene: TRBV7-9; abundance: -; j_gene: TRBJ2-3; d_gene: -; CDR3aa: CASSPTGRSTDTQYF; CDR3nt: TGTGCCAGCAGCCCGACGGGCCGTAGCACAGATACGCAGTATTTT
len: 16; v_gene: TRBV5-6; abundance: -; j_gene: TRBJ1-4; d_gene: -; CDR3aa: CASSPKPGAWKEKLFF; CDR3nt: TGTGCCAGCAGCCCCAAACCAGGGGCCTGGAAAGAAAAACTGTTTTTT
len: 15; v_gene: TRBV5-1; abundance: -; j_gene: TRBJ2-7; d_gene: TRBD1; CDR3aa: CASSYTLTGVYEQYF; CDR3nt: TGCGCCAGCAGCTACACATTGACAGGGGTCTACGAGCAGTACTTC
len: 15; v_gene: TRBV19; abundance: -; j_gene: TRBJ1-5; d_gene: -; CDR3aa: CASSIKGGRYQPQHF; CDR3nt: TGTGCCAGTAGTATTAAAGGAGGCCGATATCAGCCCCAGCATTTT
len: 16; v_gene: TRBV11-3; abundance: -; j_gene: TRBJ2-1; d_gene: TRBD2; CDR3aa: CASSLEGGSSYNEQFF; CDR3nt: TGTGCCAGCAGCTTAGAGGGCGGGAGCTCCTACAATGAGCAGTTCTTC
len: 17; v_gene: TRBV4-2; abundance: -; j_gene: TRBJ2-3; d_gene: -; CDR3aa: CASSQPPGLGFIHTQYF; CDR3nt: TGTGCCAGCAGCCAGCCTCCCGGCCTTGGCTTCATCCATACGCAGTATTTT
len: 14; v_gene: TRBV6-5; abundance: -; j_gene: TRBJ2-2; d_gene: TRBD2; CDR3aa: CASSTGTSAGELFF; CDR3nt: TGTGCCAGCAGCACCGGGACTAGCGCCGGGGAGCTGTTTTTT
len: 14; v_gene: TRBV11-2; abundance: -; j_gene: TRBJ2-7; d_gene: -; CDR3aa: CASSSYGYSYEQYF; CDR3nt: TGTGCCAGCAGCTCGTACGGTTACTCCTACGAGCAGTACTTC
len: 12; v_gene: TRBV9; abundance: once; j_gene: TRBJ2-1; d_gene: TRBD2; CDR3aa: CASSVGVGGPFF; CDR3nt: TGTGCCAGCAGCGTCGGTGTGGGAGGGCCGTTCTTC
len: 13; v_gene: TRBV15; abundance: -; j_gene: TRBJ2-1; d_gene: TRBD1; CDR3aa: CATNPDRPDEQFF; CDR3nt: TGTGCCACCAACCCGGACAGGCCGGATGAGCAGTTCTTC
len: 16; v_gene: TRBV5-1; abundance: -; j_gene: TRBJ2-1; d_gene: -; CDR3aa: CASSLPSVGSYNEQFF; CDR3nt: TGCGCCAGCAGCTTACCAAGCGTAGGCTCCTACAATGAGCAGTTCTTC
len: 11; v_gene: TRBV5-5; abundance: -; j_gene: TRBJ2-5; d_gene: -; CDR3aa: CASSDDIAQYF; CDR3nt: TGTGCCAGCAGTGACGATATTGCCCAGTACTTC
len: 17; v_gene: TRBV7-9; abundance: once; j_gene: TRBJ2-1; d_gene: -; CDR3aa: CASSFLGRASSYNEQFF; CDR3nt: TGTGCCAGCAGCTTTCTCGGACGGGCGAGCTCCTACAATGAGCAGTTCTTC
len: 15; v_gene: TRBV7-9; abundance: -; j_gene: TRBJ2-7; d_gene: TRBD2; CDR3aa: CASSLEGGATNEQYF; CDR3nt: TGTGCCAGCAGCTTAGAGGGAGGGGCCACAAACGAGCAGTACTTC
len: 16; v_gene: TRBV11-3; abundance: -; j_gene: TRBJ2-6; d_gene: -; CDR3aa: CASSFNMDSGANVLTF; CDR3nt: TGTGCCAGCAGCTTCAATATGGACTCTGGGGCCAACGTCCTGACTTTC
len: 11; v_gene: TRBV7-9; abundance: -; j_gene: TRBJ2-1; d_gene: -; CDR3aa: CASSLAGEQFF; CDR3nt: TGTGCCAGCAGCTTAGCGGGAGAGCAGTTCTTC
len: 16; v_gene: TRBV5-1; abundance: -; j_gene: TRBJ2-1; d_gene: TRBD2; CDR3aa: CASSPGWGGIGNEQFF; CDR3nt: TGCGCCAGCAGCCCGGGCTGGGGAGGGATAGGCAATGAGCAGTTCTTC
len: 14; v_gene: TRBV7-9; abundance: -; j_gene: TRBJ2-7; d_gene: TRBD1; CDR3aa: CASSFWDRDYEQYF; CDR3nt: TGTGCCAGCAGCTTTTGGGACAGGGACTACGAGCAGTACTTC
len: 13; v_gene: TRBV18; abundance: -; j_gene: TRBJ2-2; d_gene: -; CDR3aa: CASSPPNTGELFF; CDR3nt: TGTGCCAGCTCACCCCCGAACACCGGGGAGCTGTTTTTT
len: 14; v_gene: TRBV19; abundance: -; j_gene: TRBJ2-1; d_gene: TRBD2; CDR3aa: CASQTSGVYNEQFF; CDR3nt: TGTGCCAGTCAGACTAGCGGGGTTTACAATGAGCAGTTCTTC
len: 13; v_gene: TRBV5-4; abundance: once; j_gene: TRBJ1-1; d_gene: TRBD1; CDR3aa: CAATSWDRAEAFF; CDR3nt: TGTGCCGCGACATCTTGGGACAGGGCCGAAGCTTTCTTT
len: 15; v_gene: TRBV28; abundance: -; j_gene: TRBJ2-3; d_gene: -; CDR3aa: CASSLQQGFSDTQYF; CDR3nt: TGTGCCAGCAGTTTACAACAGGGTTTCTCAGATACGCAGTATTTT
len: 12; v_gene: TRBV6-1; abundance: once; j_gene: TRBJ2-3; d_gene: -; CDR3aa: CASSVSADTQYF; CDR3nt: TGTGCCAGCAGTGTTAGTGCGGATACGCAGTATTTT
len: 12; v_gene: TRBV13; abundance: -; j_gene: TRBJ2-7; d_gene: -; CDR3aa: CASSLEWYEQYF; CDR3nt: TGTGCCAGCAGCTTAGAATGGTACGAGCAGTACTTC
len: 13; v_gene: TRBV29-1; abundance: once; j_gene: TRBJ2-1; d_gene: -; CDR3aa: CSVVGGSYNEQFF; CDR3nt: TGCAGCGTTGTTGGGGGCTCCTACAATGAGCAGTTCTTC
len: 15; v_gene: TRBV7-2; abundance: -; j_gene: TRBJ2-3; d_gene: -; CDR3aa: CASSPFGDSTDTQYF; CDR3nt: TGTGCCAGCAGCCCCTTTGGGGATAGCACAGATACGCAGTATTTT
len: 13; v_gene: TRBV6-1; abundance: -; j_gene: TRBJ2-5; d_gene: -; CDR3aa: CASSEQGSETQYF; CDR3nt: TGTGCCAGCAGCGAGCAGGGTTCAGAGACCCAGTACTTC
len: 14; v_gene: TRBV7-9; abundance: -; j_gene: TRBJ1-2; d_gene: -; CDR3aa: CASSFTTANYGYTF; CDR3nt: TGTGCCAGCAGCTTCACGACAGCTAACTATGGCTACACCTTC
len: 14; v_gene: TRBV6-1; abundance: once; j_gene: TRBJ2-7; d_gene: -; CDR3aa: CASSAEQGFREQYF; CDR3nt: TGTGCCAGCAGTGCTGAACAGGGTTTCCGCGAGCAGTACTTC
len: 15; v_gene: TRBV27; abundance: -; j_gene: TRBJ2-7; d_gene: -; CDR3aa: CASRISGTNSYEQYF; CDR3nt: TGTGCCAGCAGGATTAGCGGAACTAACTCCTACGAGCAGTACTTC
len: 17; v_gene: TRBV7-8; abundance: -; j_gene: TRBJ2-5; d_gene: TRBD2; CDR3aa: CASSLALAGGPLETQYF; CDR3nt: TGTGCCAGCAGCTTAGCGCTAGCGGGAGGGCCGCTTGAGACCCAGTACTTC
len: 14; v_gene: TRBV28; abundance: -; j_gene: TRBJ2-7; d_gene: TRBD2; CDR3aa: CASSFPGTTYEQYF; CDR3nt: TGTGCCAGCAGTTTCCCCGGGACTACCTACGAGCAGTACTTC
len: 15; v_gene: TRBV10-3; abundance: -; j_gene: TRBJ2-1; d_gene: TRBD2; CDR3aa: CAISGSSGVYNEQFF; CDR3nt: TGTGCCATCAGTGGGTCTAGCGGGGTTTACAATGAGCAGTTCTTC